Included here is one TCR beta chain sequence, with context. Its antigen is currently unknown. The sample originates from a study of blood T cells in healthy people across ages. Study-level points and caveats: Naive and antigen-experienced cells were not separated, limiting conclusive comparison.

PCR was performed a second time for about 7 to 11 cycles using a sample-barcoded 5' primer and a J-beta primer mix. Individual samples furnished no less than 2.5 million CDR3-containing paired-end reads apiece. TCRdb processed the 5' RACE reads anew with MiXCR; each CDR3 protein has one entry. The sample lists around 1,600,000 distinct CDR3 sequences, around 40% occurring once. Germline V gives CDR1 MNHEY, CDR2 SVGAGI. CDR3 length: 16 residues. V lost 0 bases and J lost 0, with 9 bases in between. The TCR originated in a young woman in good health. The chain uses TRBV6-5 and TRBJ2-4; D remains unclear. The sequenced sample was blood. CDR3 DNA sequence: TGTGCCAGCAGTTACTCCCCCGGAGAAGCCAAAAACATTCAGTACTTC. Translating gives CASSYSPGEAKNIQYF.